This T cell receptor beta chain was documented in a study of CD4 T cells in relation to SARS-CoV-2 and coronaviruses. Study summary: After 10 days of antigen culture, PBMC TCR beta CDR3s were sequenced.

TCRdb keeps only in-frame clones here, not all; method: immunoSEQ multiplex PCR. The sample shows about 29,000 clones, roughly 70% of them seen only once. With regard to this clone: What it recognizes is unknown.

The unexposed donors gave CD4+ T cells in about 2010-2019, prior to COVID-19. CD4+ T cells were isolated from the cells after less than 13 days of culture. Unexposed-donor CD4+ T cells were probed with SARS-CoV-2 S/N and four cold-coronavirus spikes, cells permitting. Cultures received half-medium IL-2 refreshes on days 3 and 7. Study results and limitations: No crossreactivity against non-spike viral proteins was tested here.

Per the germline V gene, CDR1 is SGHNT and CDR2 is YENEEA. V dropped 3 bases and J dropped 4 bases, with 7 bases sitting between them. The length of the CDR3 is 13 residues. This clonotype was obtained from a human donor in good health. The V and J genes are TRBV11-3 and TRBJ2-1; possible D gene TRBD1, 5 bases. The source material was CD4+ T cells from PBMCs, cultured in vitro. The CDR3: CASSFGQYNEQFF. For the CDR3, the DNA is TGTGCCAGCAGCTTCGGACAATACAATGAGCAGTTCTTC.